This T cell receptor (beta chain) was captured in a study of radiotherapy plus CTLA-4 blockade in lung cancer. Germline CDR1 and CDR2: SGHDN and FVKESK. The J segment lost 5 bases and the V segment lost 4 bases, leaving 6 bases of the junction unmatched. This CDR3 contains 15 residues. Here immunoSEQ multiplex PCR was the method, and the copy in TCRdb shows in-frame clones only, minus some. This sample has tens of thousands of clones, with approximately 90% found just once. The V call is TRBV14, the J call TRBJ2-5, with TRBD1 identical over 11 bases. This TCR derives from a human donor with non-small cell lung cancer whose response to radiotherapy plus ipilimumab could not be evaluated. Sample: peripheral blood, taken from a patient treated with radiotherapy plus ipilimumab. The CDR3 protein is CASSPDRGLGETQYF. The CDR3 DNA follows: TGTGCCAGCAGCCCGGACAGGGGGCTGGGGGAGACCCAGTACTTC.